This TCR beta chain was recovered during a study of molecular identifiers for immune sequencing clone quantification. Study-wide results and caveats: Should identical TCR molecules share a barcode, the sizes of highly expanded clones could be underestimated.

Every naive CD8 library was made from between roughly 17,000 and 1,100,000 sorted cells with 10%, 30% or 50% RNA. Sorting recovered naive CD8 T cells on a CD8+CD4-CCR7+CD45RA+ profile. Previously published methods and listed TCR primers were used for the bulk TCR libraries. MiXCR, applied by TCRdb to the PCR reads, yields one record per CDR3 protein. Of about 640,000 distinct CDR3 sequences listed, about 20% are singletons. The CDR3 length is 14 residues. V lost 2 bases to trimming and J lost 7 bases, with 15 bases between them. CDR1 is MNHEY, CDR2 SMNVEV, per germline (reference sequence). This clonotype was seen repeatedly, ten times or more. Its specificity is not known.

The sample comprised naive CD8+ T cells from blood, with Jurkat cell RNA spiked in. The sample's subset: FACS-sorted CD8+CD4-CCR7+CD45RA+ naive T cells. This TCR came from a human donor in good health. Some libraries in this study had Jurkat cell RNA spiked in. The genes are TRBV27 and TRBJ2-7; tentative D call: TRBD1 (6 bases). CDR3 DNA: TGTGCCAGCAGTTTAAGACAGGTCCAGGTGGAGCAGTACTTC. It yields the protein CASSLRQVQVEQYF.